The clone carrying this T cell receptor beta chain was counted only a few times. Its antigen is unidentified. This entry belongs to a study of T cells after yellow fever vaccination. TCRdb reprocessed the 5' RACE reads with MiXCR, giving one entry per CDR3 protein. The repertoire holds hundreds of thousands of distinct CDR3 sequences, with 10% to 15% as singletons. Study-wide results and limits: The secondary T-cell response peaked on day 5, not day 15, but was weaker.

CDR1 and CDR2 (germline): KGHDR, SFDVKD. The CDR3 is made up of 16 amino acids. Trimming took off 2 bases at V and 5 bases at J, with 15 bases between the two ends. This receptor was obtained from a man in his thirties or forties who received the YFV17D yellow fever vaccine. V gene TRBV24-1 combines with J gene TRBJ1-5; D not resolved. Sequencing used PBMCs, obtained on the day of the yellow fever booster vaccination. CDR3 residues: CATSDSLRGLDQPQHF. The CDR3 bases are TGTGCCACCAGTGATTCCCTAAGAGGGTTGGATCAGCCCCAGCATTTT.